These 32 T cell receptor beta chains originate from one sample sequenced in a study of PD-1 blockade in classical Hodgkin lymphoma. Some clones are missing from TCRdb's copy, which holds only in-frame ones; the method was immunoSEQ multiplex PCR. The sample consists of 85,000 to 90,000 clones, 90% of them appearing once. Time point: cycle 4 day 1 (C4D1), after five to seven weeks of nivolumab. Every patient was affected by relapse after autologous stem cell transplantation, while exposure to brentuximab vedotin was not uniform. The starting material was peripheral blood mononuclear cells (PBMCs), obtained before the fourth cycle of nivolumab. These TCRs come from a human donor with classical Hodgkin lymphoma.

The chain carries TRBV7-3 and TRBJ1-1; tentatively, D is TRBD1 (5 bases). Germline CDR1 is SGHTA and CDR2 is FQGTGA. CDR3 length: 16 amino acids. Trimming stripped 3 bases from V and 0 bases from J, with 14 bases between. The DNA for the CDR3 is TGTGCCAGCAGCTTCTTGGGGGGACGTTTGAACACTGAAGCTTTCTTT. This translates into CASSFLGGRLNTEAFF. Drawing the rest from reference TRBV7-3 and TRBJ1-1, the complete variable domain is GAGVSQTPSNKVTEKGKYVELRCDPISGHTALYWYRQSLGQGPEFLIYFQGTGAADDSGLPNDRFFAVRPEGSVSTLKIQRTERGDSAVYLCASSFLGGRLNTEAFFGQGTRLTVV.

This clone was seen once. The rearrangement links TRBV10-3 to TRBJ2-7; 9 bases fit TRBD1. The CDR3 sequence is 14 residues long. The germline CDR1 and CDR2 sequences are ENHRY and SYGVKD. Unmatched junction bases numbered 8, after V lost 8 bases and J lost 3 bases. CDR3 coding DNA: TGTGCCATCGGAGGGGACAGGGCGGGCTACGAGCAGTACTTC. Amino acid sequence: CAIGGDRAGYEQYF.

The chain uses TRBV10-1 and TRBJ1-6; 9 nucleotides line up with TRBD1. Germline CDR1 is WNHNN and CDR2 is SYGVQD (reference sequence). After removal of 0 bases from V and 6 bases from J, the junction contained 6 bases not matched to a gene. The CDR3 covers 17 residues. CDR3 sequence: CASSESRDRELNSPLHF. DNA for the CDR3: TGCGCCAGCAGTGAGTCCCGGGACAGGGAACTTAATTCACCCCTCCACTTT.

The chain carries TRBV6-1 and TRBJ2-7, with 9 nucleotides matching TRBD2. The V gene end was trimmed by 8 bases and the J gene end by 2 bases; junction bases not matched to a gene: 7. The CDR3 length is 14 residues. CDR1 is MNHNS, CDR2 SASEGT, per germline. The CDR3 sequence: CASPGSGGPYEQYF. The CDR3 DNA is TGTGCCAGCCCGGGGAGCGGGGGGCCCTACGAGCAGTACTTC.

This clone occurred a few times. The rearrangement joins TRBV29-1 to TRBJ1-2; D gene unclear. V was cut by 4 bases and J by 1 base, with 13 bases left in between. Germline CDR1 reads SQVTM; CDR2 reads ANQGSEA. The CDR3 runs to 14 residues. For the CDR3, the DNA is TGCAGCGTTGCAGCATCGATGGTTAACTATGGCTACACCTTC. Translation: CSVAASMVNYGYTF.

This chain links TRBV5-6 with TRBJ2-7; possibly TRBD1 for D (6 bases). Trimming took off 4 bases at V and 6 bases at J, with 23 bases between the two ends. Germline V gene data show CDR1 as SGHDT and CDR2 as YYEEEE. The CDR3 covers 16 residues. The CDR3 reads CASSPDRIIQGFEQYF. CDR3 DNA: TGTGCCAGCAGCCCGGACAGAATTATACAGGGTTTCGAGCAGTACTTC.

The sample holds a few counts of this clone. The genes are TRBV7-2 and TRBJ1-6; perhaps TRBD1 as D (5 bases). In germline, CDR1 is SGHTA, CDR2 FQGNSA. The CDR3 runs to 16 residues. Trimming took 1 base from V and 8 from J, leaving 15 bases between them. CDR3 in amino acids: CASSLEISPGDSPLHF. CDR3 DNA sequence: TGTGCCAGCAGCTTAGAGATCTCCCCGGGGGATTCACCCCTCCACTTT.

V gene TRBV18 combines with J gene TRBJ2-7; D is unclear. Germline V gene data show CDR1 as KGHSH and CDR2 as LQKENI. V was clipped by 5 bases and J by 2 bases, with 4 bases between them. CDR3 size: 11 residues. Written as DNA, the CDR3 is TGTGCCAGCTCATCCGCCTACGAGCAGTACTTC. This codes for CASSSAYEQYF.

The rearrangement links TRBV19 to TRBJ2-7; weak D call: TRBD2 (7 bases). The CDR3 is 16 amino acids. Germline loops: CDR1 LNHDA, CDR2 SQIVND (reference sequence). V gave up 5 bases and J gave up 0 bases, with 17 bases separating them. The CDR3 sequence is CASSSVGGPPSYEQYF. CDR3 nucleotide sequence: TGTGCCAGTAGTTCGGTGGGGGGGCCACCCTCCTACGAGCAGTACTTC.

The rearrangement joins TRBV28 to TRBJ2-7; TRBD1 matches 7 bases. This CDR3 region has 14 residues. Germline V gene lookup returns CDR1 MDHEN and CDR2 SYDVKM. The V and J ends lost 5 bases and 4 bases, in that order; junction bases with no gene match: 8. This chain's CDR3 is CASSHTIQGYEQYF. Here the CDR3 DNA reads TGTGCCAGCAGTCATACGATACAGGGGTACGAGCAGTACTTC.

The V call is TRBV11-2, the J call TRBJ1-3; D remains ambiguous. Trimming removed 4 bases at V and 0 bases at J, with 16 bases between. The CDR3 runs 17 residues. Looked up from germline, CDR1 is SGHAT and CDR2 is FQNNGV. As DNA, the CDR3 is TGTGCCAGCAGCTCAAGGACCGATCCGAGCTCTGGAAACACCATATATTTT. Translation gives CASSSRTDPSSGNTIYF.

The genes are TRBV7-9 and TRBJ2-7, with TRBD1 matching 8 bases. The CDR3 length is 15 residues. Trimming at V came to 5 bases and at J to 5 bases, leaving 11 bases not matched to a gene. CDR1 and CDR2 (germline): SEHNR, FQNEAQ (reference sequence). The CDR3: CASSRGQVKGDEQYF. Here the CDR3 DNA reads TGTGCCAGCAGCAGGGGACAGGTAAAAGGCGACGAGCAGTACTTC. The full variable domain, in which reference TRBV7-9 and TRBJ2-7 provide the parts outside the CDR3, is DTGVSQNPRHKITKRGQNVTFRCDPISEHNRLYWYRQTLGQGPEFLTYFQNEAQLEKSRLLSDRFSAERPKGSFSTLEIQRTEQGDSAMYLCASSRGQVKGDEQYFGPGTRLTVT.

This sequence joins TRBV28 and TRBJ1-4; D may be TRBD1 (5 bases). CDR1 is MDHEN, CDR2 SYDVKM, per germline. With 3 bases removed from V and 14 bases from J, the gap between germline ends came to 16 bases. The CDR3 contains 13 residues. The CDR3 bases are TGTGCCAGCAGTTTGAGTGACAGCCTATTTCTGTTTTTT. It translates to CASSLSDSLFLFF.

The gene calls are TRBV18 and TRBJ1-5, with D possibly matching TRBD1 (5 bases). The ends were cut back, 3 bases at V and 7 bases at J, with 28 bases in the middle. There are 19 residues in the CDR3. Germline loops: CDR1 KGHSH, CDR2 LQKENI. This CDR3 reads CASSPPMGVGTVPDQPQHF. The DNA of the CDR3 is TGTGCCAGCTCACCCCCTATGGGTGTCGGGACCGTCCCGGACCAGCCCCAGCATTTT.

The rearrangement joins TRBV7-2 to TRBJ2-3; a possible D gene is TRBD1 (5 bases). The ends were cut back, 2 bases at V and 2 bases at J, with 11 bases in the middle. Looked up from germline, CDR1 is SGHTA and CDR2 is FQGNSA. This CDR3 comprises 15 residues. CDR3 amino acids: CASSLPGFPTDTQYF. In DNA, the CDR3 is TGTGCCAGCAGCTTACCAGGGTTCCCCACAGATACGCAGTATTTT.

The chain combines TRBV18 with TRBJ2-3, with D tentatively TRBD2 (5 bases). This CDR3 has 16 amino acids. CDR1 is KGHSH and CDR2 is LQKENI in the germline V gene. V was shortened by 3 bases and J by 0 bases, with 13 bases between the two germline ends. For the CDR3, the DNA is TGTGCCAGCTCACCGGCGGCCCCGGGGAGCACAGATACGCAGTATTTT. As protein: CASSPAAPGSTDTQYF.

This rearrangement joins TRBV6-5 to TRBJ2-3, with 12 bases that match TRBD2. Looked up from germline, CDR1 is MNHEY and CDR2 is SVGAGI. This CDR3 comprises 15 residues. V lost 5 bases, J lost 5 bases, and 5 bases stayed unmatched. CDR3: CASSPSGGARDTQYF. As DNA, the CDR3 is TGTGCCAGCAGTCCTAGCGGGGGGGCCAGAGATACGCAGTATTTT.

With regard to this clone: Sequence at one end of the junction differs from germline and may be a read error. The V and J genes are TRBV27 and TRBJ2-1; 10 bases align to TRBD2. From germline, CDR1 is MNHEY and CDR2 SMNVEV (reference sequence). This CDR3 comprises 15 residues. CDR3 region: CASSLFLAGATEMLF. For the CDR3, the DNA is TGTGCCAGCAGTTTATTTCTAGCGGGGGCGACCGAGATGCTCTTC.

The chain combines TRBV7-9 with TRBJ1-1; D perhaps matches TRBD1 (5 bases). Germline-derived CDR1 and CDR2 are SEHNR and FQNEAQ (reference sequence). This CDR3 is built from 16 residues. V lost 4 bases and J 1 base, leaving 16 bases between the germline ends. The DNA of the CDR3 is TGTGCCAGCAGCTCCAGATCTAGCCAGGGGAACACTGAAGCTTTCTTT. This sequence encodes CASSSRSSQGNTEAFF.

The chain couples TRBV7-9 to TRBJ2-3; 7 bases map to TRBD1. The germline gives CDR1 SEHNR, CDR2 FQNEAQ (reference sequence). This CDR3 comprises 15 residues. With V trimmed by 2 bases and J by 2 bases, 4 bases remained unmatched. The CDR3 sequence is CASSLRGPVTDTQYF. The DNA for the CDR3 is TGTGCCAGCAGCTTAAGGGGGCCAGTCACAGATACGCAGTATTTT.

The chain has TRBV9 and TRBJ1-3; 7 bases map to TRBD1. The germline V gene encodes CDR1 SGDLS and CDR2 YYNGEE. Losses at the gene ends were 4 bases for V and 0 bases for J; bases not matched to a gene: 4. There are 15 residues in the CDR3. CDR3 residues: CASSPDRTSGNTIYF. DNA of the CDR3: TGTGCCAGCAGCCCGGACAGGACCTCTGGAAACACCATATATTTT.

This clone occurred once. This chain links TRBV9 with TRBJ1-1; D possibly corresponds to TRBD1 (6 bases). The CDR3 contains 14 residues. The germline gives CDR1 SGDLS, CDR2 YYNGEE. The V gene lost 2 bases and the J gene lost 6 bases, with 14 bases spanning the gap. The DNA of the CDR3 is TGTGCCAGCAGCGTTGGGGGCGCGAATGCTGAAGCTTTCTTT. It specifies CASSVGGANAEAFF.

V is TRBV6-6 and J is TRBJ2-3; tentatively, D is TRBD2 (6 bases). This CDR3 comprises 14 residues. Per germline, CDR1 MNHNY and CDR2 SVGAGI (reference sequence). V dropped 2 bases and J dropped 5 bases, with 11 bases sitting between them. CDR3: CASSYPGDRDTQYF. The CDR3 nucleotides read TGTGCCAGCAGTTACCCGGGGGACCGAGATACGCAGTATTTT.

The chain combines TRBV30 with TRBJ2-5; 9 bases agree with TRBD1. The DNA end is more similar to TRBJ2-7, so the J call may be wrong. The CDR3 runs 14 residues. Germline lookup yields CDR1 GTSNPN and CDR2 SVGIG (reference sequence). CDR3 sequence (DNA): TGTGCCTGGAGTCCGAACAGGGGGCCCTACGAGCAGTACTTC. Translating it yields CAWSPNRGPYEQYF.

This clone appeared a few times. V usage is TRBV6-1 and J usage is TRBJ2-2; D is unclear. The CDR3 sequence is 12 residues long. Between the trimmed V and J ends, which lost 6 bases and 3 bases, there was a span of 5 bases. The germline gives CDR1 MNHNS, CDR2 SASEGT. CDR3 sequence: CASRPDTGELFF. In nucleotides, the CDR3 is TGTGCCAGCAGACCGGACACCGGGGAGCTGTTTTTT.

J is TRBJ2-3 and V is TRBV11-3, with a weak D call TRBD2 (5 bases). The CDR3 loop spans 15 amino acids. The V end lost 1 base, the J end lost 0 bases, and 8 bases lay between the germline ends. Germline V lookup: CDR1 SGHNT, CDR2 YENEEA. In DNA, the CDR3 is TGTGCCAGCAGCTTAGTTACGGGGAGCACAGATACGCAGTATTTT. Translated: CASSLVTGSTDTQYF. Together with reference TRBV11-3 and TRBJ2-3, the CDR3 gives the full variable domain: EAGVVQSPRYKIIEKKQPVAFWCNPISGHNTLYWYLQNLGQGPELLIRYENEEAVDDSQLPKDRFSAERLKGVDSTLKIQPAELGDSAVYLCASSLVTGSTDTQYFGPGTRLTVL.

The V and J genes are TRBV10-2 and TRBJ2-7; D uncertain. Germline V CDR1 and CDR2: WSHSY, SAAADI. V lost 2 bases and J lost 3, with 8 bases in between. This CDR3 comprises 13 residues. The DNA for the CDR3 is TGCGCCAGCAGTGAGGCCCCCCACTACGAGCAGTACTTC. Protein product: CASSEAPHYEQYF.

The chain combines TRBV5-6 with TRBJ2-3; TRBD2 matches 7 bases. J lost 1 base, V lost 3 bases, and 11 bases had no gene match. The CDR3 consists of 17 residues. Germline values: CDR1 SGHDT, CDR2 YYEEEE. The chain's CDR3 is CASSWGLPVKRTDTQYF. CDR3 sequence (DNA): TGTGCCAGCAGCTGGGGACTACCGGTGAAACGCACAGATACGCAGTATTTT.

The chain combines TRBV7-3 with TRBJ2-1; D uncertain. This CDR3 spans 15 amino acids. Trimming removed 4 bases from V and 0 bases from J, with 10 bases in between. Germline V gene lookup returns CDR1 SGHTA and CDR2 FQGTGA. CDR3 coding DNA: TGTGCCAGCAGCTCAGATTCAAGCTCCTACAATGAGCAGTTCTTC. Its translation: CASSSDSSSYNEQFF.

V and J are TRBV9 and TRBJ2-1, with D perhaps TRBD2 (5 bases). The CDR3 is 13 residues long. Trimming took 4 bases from V and 6 from J, leaving 11 bases between them. The germline V gene encodes CDR1 SGDLS and CDR2 YYNGEE. The CDR3 here is CASSQASGNEQFF. CDR3 coding DNA: TGTGCCAGCAGCCAGGCCAGCGGCAATGAGCAGTTCTTC.

The chain links TRBV27 to TRBJ2-5, with D possibly TRBD2 on 6 matching bases. CDR3 length: 16 amino acids. CDR1 is MNHEY and CDR2 is SMNVEV in the germline V gene (reference sequence). V lost 0 bases to trimming and J lost 0 bases, with 11 bases between them. The CDR3 DNA is TGTGCCAGCAGTTTATCGGGACTGATGTACCAAGAGACCCAGTACTTC. It encodes CASSLSGLMYQETQYF.

V and J are TRBV5-1 and TRBJ2-7, with D tentatively TRBD1 or TRBD2 (6 bases each). The V and J ends lost 0 bases and 2 bases respectively, with 21 bases between them. This CDR3 region has 18 residues. The V gene's germline CDR1 is SGHRS and CDR2 YFSETQ. The CDR3 spells CASSLGGLGGLTTYEQYF. The CDR3 DNA is TGCGCCAGCAGCTTGGGGGGCCTCGGGGGCCTTACAACCTACGAGCAGTACTTC.